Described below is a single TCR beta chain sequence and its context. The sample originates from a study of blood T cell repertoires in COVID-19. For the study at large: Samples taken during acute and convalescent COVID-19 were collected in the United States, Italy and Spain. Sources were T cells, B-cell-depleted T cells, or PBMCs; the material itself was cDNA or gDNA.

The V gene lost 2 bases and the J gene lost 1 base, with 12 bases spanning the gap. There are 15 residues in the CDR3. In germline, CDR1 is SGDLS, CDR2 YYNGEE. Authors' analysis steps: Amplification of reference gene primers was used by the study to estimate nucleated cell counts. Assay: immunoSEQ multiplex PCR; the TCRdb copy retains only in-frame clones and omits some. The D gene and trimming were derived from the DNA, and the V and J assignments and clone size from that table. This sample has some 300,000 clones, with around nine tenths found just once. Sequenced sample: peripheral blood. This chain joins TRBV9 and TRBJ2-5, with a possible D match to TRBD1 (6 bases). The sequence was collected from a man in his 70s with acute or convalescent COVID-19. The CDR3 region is CASSVSGAFQETQYF. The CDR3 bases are TGTGCCAGCAGCGTGTCAGGGGCTTTCCAAGAGACCCAGTACTTC.